The 27 T cell receptor beta chains reported below all come from one sample, sequenced in a study of T cell responses to AZD1222 COVID-19 vaccine (TCRdb year 2021). The library came from the immunoSEQ multiplex PCR assay. TCRdb's version of the immuneACCESS table is confined to in-frame rearrangements and falls short of the full clone set. An unresolved V gene accounts for under half of the shortfall where checked; the remainder is of unknown origin. The sample records 200,000 to 300,000 clones, 90% to 95% of which are singletons. Around 0.57% of the sample is held by the ten biggest clonotypes. The time point label corresponds to: baseline before first vaccination. The specimen comprised peripheral blood, sampled on day 0 of AZD1222 vaccination. The source of these receptors is an adult in good health.

The V gene is TRBV5-6, the J gene TRBJ1-5; a possible D gene is TRBD1 (6 bases). The V gene's germline CDR1 is SGHDT and CDR2 YYEEEE. The CDR3 length is 15 residues. Trimming cost V 0 bases and J 0 bases, with 7 bases left between them. The CDR3 protein is CASSLAGVSNQPQHF. The DNA for the CDR3 is TGTGCCAGCAGCTTGGCAGGGGTTAGCAATCAGCCCCAGCATTTT.

The J gene is TRBJ2-7, the V gene TRBV5-4; TRBD1 matches 9 bases. V was pared by 4 bases and J by 2 bases, with 4 bases of the junction left unmatched. The CDR3 spans 14 residues. Germline-derived CDR1 and CDR2 are SGHNT and YYREEE (reference sequence). CDR3 in amino acids: CASSRTGETYEQYF. In DNA, the CDR3 is TGTGCCAGCAGCCGGACAGGGGAAACCTACGAGCAGTACTTC.

The chain carries TRBV12-3 or TRBV12-4 and TRBJ1-5; no reliable D call. CDR3 length equals 12 residues. Trimming cost V 6 bases and J 7 bases, with 10 bases left between them. Here the CDR3 reads CASSVGEQPQHF. The CDR3 DNA reads as TGTGCCAGCAGCGTAGGTGAGCAGCCCCAGCATTTT.

The chain joins TRBV6-5 to TRBJ2-1, with TRBD2 matching over 8 bases. CDR1 MNHEY and CDR2 SVGAGI come from the germline V gene. This CDR3 is built from 11 residues. The junction had 6 bases not matched to a gene; V was cut back by 9 bases and J by 11 bases. As DNA, the CDR3 is TGTGCCAGTCGCAGCGGGAGCCAGCAGTTCTTC. Translation: CASRSGSQQFF.

This rearrangement joins TRBV19 to TRBJ2-1; D may be TRBD2 (5 bases). The V gene lost 4 bases and the J gene lost 8 bases, with 15 bases spanning the gap. The CDR3 is 14 residues long. Germline V gene sequence: CDR1 LNHDA, CDR2 SQIVND (reference sequence). CDR3 loop: CASSTSGTFDEQFF. The CDR3 nucleotides read TGTGCCAGTAGTACGTCGGGAACATTCGATGAGCAGTTCTTC.

This sequence joins TRBV7-2 and TRBJ1-6; the D gene is possibly TRBD1 (5 bases). The ends were cut back, 1 base at V and 7 bases at J, with 11 bases in the middle. CDR1 SGHTA and CDR2 FQGNSA come from the germline V gene. This CDR3 contains 15 residues. Written as DNA, the CDR3 is TGTGCCAGCAGCTTAGTATCCGGGGGGAATTCACCCCTCCACTTT. Protein: CASSLVSGGNSPLHF.

The chain has TRBV7-9 and TRBJ2-3; TRBD2 is a possible D gene (5 bases). The CDR3 is 19 amino acids. The germline gives CDR1 SEHNR, CDR2 FQNEAQ (reference sequence). With 5 bases removed from V and 1 base from J, the gap between germline ends came to 25 bases. The CDR3 DNA sequence: TGTGCCAGCAGCCCATCCCGGAGACGGAGCGGCCCTGGCACAGATACGCAGTATTTT. Translated, it gives CASSPSRRRSGPGTDTQYF.

This chain links TRBV11-2 with TRBJ2-3; D remains ambiguous. V lost 5 bases to trimming and J lost 3 bases, with 12 bases between them. CDR3 size: 14 residues. CDR1 is SGHAT, CDR2 FQNNGV, per germline. CDR3 sequence (DNA): TGTGCCAGCAGCCCCGATGTGGGGACAGATACGCAGTATTTT. It is translated as CASSPDVGTDTQYF.

This chain connects TRBV29-1 to TRBJ2-7; TRBD1 matches at 7 bases. Trimming removed 5 bases from V and 2 bases from J; junction bases left unmatched: 9. Per the germline V gene, CDR1 is SQVTM and CDR2 is ANQGSEA. This CDR3 comprises 14 residues. CDR3 coding DNA: TGCAGCGTTAGGACAGGTAGCACCGCCTACGAGCAGTACTTC. This sequence encodes CSVRTGSTAYEQYF.

This chain joins TRBV5-6 and TRBJ2-2; 7 bases fit TRBD1. The length of the CDR3 is 16 residues. Germline V gene sequence: CDR1 SGHDT, CDR2 YYEEEE. The J segment lost 2 bases and the V segment lost 0 bases, leaving 4 bases of the junction unmatched. Here the CDR3 DNA reads TGTGCCAGCAGCTTGGAAGGGGGCAGAAACACCGGGGAGCTGTTTTTT. Encoded protein: CASSLEGGRNTGELFF.

The V call is TRBV10-3, the J call TRBJ2-7; D is uncertain. Trimming removed 0 bases at V and 10 bases at J, with 19 bases between. The CDR3 spans 15 residues. From germline, CDR1 is ENHRY and CDR2 SYGVKD. The CDR3 loop reads CAISESLPGAMGQYF. Here the CDR3 DNA reads TGTGCCATCAGTGAGTCGCTCCCAGGAGCAATGGGTCAGTACTTC.

V is TRBV5-4 and J is TRBJ2-7; 8 bases are shared with TRBD1. The CDR3 contains 14 residues. Germline V gives CDR1 SGHNT, CDR2 YYREEE (reference sequence). J lost 0 bases, V lost 4 bases, and 3 bases had no gene match. CDR3 loop: CASSPDRDSYEQYF. The DNA of the CDR3 is TGTGCCAGCAGCCCGGACAGGGACTCCTACGAGCAGTACTTC. Using reference TRBV5-4 and TRBJ2-7 for the parts outside the CDR3, the full variable domain is ETGVTQSPTHLIKTRGQQVTLRCSSQSGHNTVSWYQQALGQGPQFIFQYYREEENGRGNFPPRFSGLQFPNYSSELNVNALELDDSALYLCASSPDRDSYEQYFGPGTRLTVT.

The rearrangement joins TRBV29-1 to TRBJ2-7; D unclear. The CDR3 length is 14 residues. The ends were cut back, 6 bases at V and 3 bases at J, with 18 bases in the middle. Germline CDR1 SQVTM, CDR2 ANQGSEA. CDR3 in amino acids: CSVLTRGENYEQYF. The CDR3 bases are TGCAGCGTCCTCACACGCGGCGAAAACTACGAGCAGTACTTC.

This chain links TRBV28 with TRBJ1-2; D remains ambiguous. CDR3 length: 13 residues. CDR1 and CDR2 (germline): MDHEN, SYDVKM. Deletions cut 3 bases from V and 8 bases from J, with 13 bases between. CDR3 protein: CASSLPHSSGYTF. DNA of the CDR3: TGTGCCAGCAGTTTGCCCCATTCCAGCGGCTACACCTTC.

The rearrangement links TRBV4-2 to TRBJ1-1, with TRBD1 identical over 9 bases. Germline V CDR1 and CDR2: LGHNA, YNFKEQ. V was clipped by 2 bases and J by 12 bases; unmatched bases: 10. This CDR3 is built from 14 residues. The CDR3 DNA is TGTGCCAGCAGCCAACCTTACAGGGGGCCCGAAACTTTCTTT. Its protein product is CASSQPYRGPETFF.

J is TRBJ2-3 and V is TRBV20-1; D might be TRBD2 (6 bases). V was cut by 4 bases and J by 10 bases, with 12 bases left in between. Germline lookup yields CDR1 DFQATT and CDR2 SNEGSKA (reference sequence). The CDR3 has 11 amino acids. CDR3 nucleotide sequence: TGCAGTGCTATACACGGAGGGGCGCAGTATTTT. Translated: CSAIHGGAQYF.

This chain connects TRBV2 to TRBJ1-2; D is possibly TRBD1 (6 bases). In germline, CDR1 is SNHLY, CDR2 FYNNEI. The CDR3 contains 13 residues. Trimming shortened V by 6 bases and J by 6 bases, and 14 bases separated the two germline ends. The DNA for the CDR3 is TGTGCCAGCAGCGGGGACACGGTCGATGGCTACACCTTC. This gives the protein CASSGDTVDGYTF.

V usage is TRBV28 and J usage is TRBJ1-5; D may be TRBD1 (6 bases). Germline CDR1 is MDHEN and CDR2 is SYDVKM. The V end lost 5 bases, the J end lost 9 bases, and 14 bases lay between the germline ends. This CDR3 spans 13 amino acids. CDR3 sequence: CASSGRGRLPQHF. CDR3 in DNA: TGTGCCAGCAGTGGCAGGGGTCGGTTGCCCCAGCATTTT.

This chain uses TRBV5-6 with TRBJ2-1, with unresolved D. Germline lookup yields CDR1 SGHDT and CDR2 YYEEEE. The CDR3 contains 15 residues. V was clipped by 2 bases and J by 4 bases, with 13 bases between them. The CDR3 region is CASSFTELPYNEQFF. The CDR3 region has the DNA TGTGCCAGCAGCTTCACGGAGCTACCATACAATGAGCAGTTCTTC.

This chain uses TRBV28 with TRBJ2-3; possibly TRBD2 for D (6 bases). Per the germline V gene, CDR1 is MDHEN and CDR2 is SYDVKM. The CDR3 has 15 residues. The V and J ends lost 3 bases and 5 bases respectively, with 15 bases between them. CDR3 sequence: CASSFEGGWVDTQYF. CDR3 coding DNA: TGTGCCAGCAGTTTCGAAGGAGGGTGGGTAGATACGCAGTATTTT. The variable domain in full, with the rest retrieved from reference TRBV28 and TRBJ2-3, is DVKVTQSSRYLVKRTGEKVFLECVQDMDHENMFWYRQDPGLGLRLIYFSYDVKMKEKGDIPEGYSVSREKKERFSLILESASTNQTSMYLCASSFEGGWVDTQYFGPGTRLTVL.

V is TRBV28 and J is TRBJ2-7; 9 bases match TRBD1. The V gene end was trimmed by 2 bases and the J gene end by 5 bases; junction bases not matched to a gene: 13. Germline lookup yields CDR1 MDHEN and CDR2 SYDVKM. This CDR3 has 17 amino acids. CDR3: CASSLGGFGTGQHEQYF. The CDR3 DNA reads as TGTGCCAGCAGTTTAGGGGGTTTCGGGACAGGGCAGCACGAGCAGTACTTC. Combining the CDR3 with reference TRBV28 and TRBJ2-7 gives the whole variable domain DVKVTQSSRYLVKRTGEKVFLECVQDMDHENMFWYRQDPGLGLRLIYFSYDVKMKEKGDIPEGYSVSREKKERFSLILESASTNQTSMYLCASSLGGFGTGQHEQYFGPGTRLTVT.

The chain employs TRBV6-2 or TRBV6-3 and TRBJ2-7, with 14 positions matching TRBD2. The CDR3 runs to 17 residues. In germline, CDR1 is MNHEY, CDR2 SVGEGT. Trimming removed 5 bases from V and 6 bases from J; junction bases left unmatched: 12. As DNA, the CDR3 is TGTGCCAGCAGTCACTATCGGGGACTAGCGGGAGTAACCGAGCAGTACTTC. This translates into CASSHYRGLAGVTEQYF.

This clone was seen once. This CDR3 reads CASSFSPVNYEQYF. The CDR3 DNA sequence: TGTGCCAGCAGTTTCTCACCAGTCAACTACGAGCAGTACTTC. V is TRBV28 and J is TRBJ2-7; no clear D. The CDR3 spans 14 residues. Deletions cut 3 bases from V and 3 bases from J, with 12 bases between. Germline loops: CDR1 MDHEN, CDR2 SYDVKM.

The chain uses TRBV28 and TRBJ2-1; D could derive from TRBD1 or TRBD2 (5 bases each). This CDR3 is built from 15 residues. Trimming left V 3 bases short and J 4 bases short, with 13 bases between. Germline loops: CDR1 MDHEN, CDR2 SYDVKM. CDR3 residues: CASSFRGWQYNEQFF. The DNA of the CDR3 is TGTGCCAGCAGTTTTCGGGGCTGGCAGTACAATGAGCAGTTCTTC.

V gene TRBV25-1 combines with J gene TRBJ1-4, with D possibly matching TRBD1 (6 bases). Germline lookup yields CDR1 MGHDK and CDR2 SYGVNS. Trimming removed 4 bases from V and 8 bases from J, with 20 bases in between. The CDR3 has 16 amino acids. CDR3 amino acids: CASSASAGVGKEKLFF. CDR3 nucleotides: TGTGCCAGCAGTGCAAGCGCAGGGGTCGGAAAGGAAAAACTGTTTTTT.

The chain combines TRBV5-1 with TRBJ2-1; tentative D call: TRBD1 (7 bases). The length of the CDR3 is 14 residues. Trimming took 4 bases from V and 9 from J, leaving 17 bases between them. The V gene's germline CDR1 is SGHRS and CDR2 YFSETQ. The CDR3 loop reads CASSRGQEGSEQFF. CDR3 sequence (DNA): TGCGCCAGCAGCCGCGGACAGGAGGGGAGTGAGCAGTTCTTC.

The genes are TRBV2 and TRBJ1-6; no clear D. Germline V lookup: CDR1 SNHLY, CDR2 FYNNEI. This CDR3 comprises 15 residues. V lost 7 bases to trimming and J lost 0 bases, with 10 bases between them. The CDR3 DNA reads as TGTGCCAGCACCAGCGCTAGCTCCTATAATTCACCCCTCCACTTT. This encodes CASTSASSYNSPLHF.